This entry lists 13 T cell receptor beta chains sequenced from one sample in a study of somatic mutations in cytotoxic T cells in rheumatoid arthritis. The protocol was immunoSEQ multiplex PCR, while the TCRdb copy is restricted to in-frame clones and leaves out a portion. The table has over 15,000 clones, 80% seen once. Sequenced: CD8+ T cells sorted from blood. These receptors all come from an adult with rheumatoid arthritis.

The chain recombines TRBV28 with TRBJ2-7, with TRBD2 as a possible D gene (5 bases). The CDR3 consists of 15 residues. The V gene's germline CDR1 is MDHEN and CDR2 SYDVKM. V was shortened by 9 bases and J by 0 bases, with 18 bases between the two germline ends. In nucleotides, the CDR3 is TGTGCCAGTCGCGGAGGAACTCCATCCTCCTACGAGCAGTACTTC. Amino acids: CASRGGTPSSYEQYF.

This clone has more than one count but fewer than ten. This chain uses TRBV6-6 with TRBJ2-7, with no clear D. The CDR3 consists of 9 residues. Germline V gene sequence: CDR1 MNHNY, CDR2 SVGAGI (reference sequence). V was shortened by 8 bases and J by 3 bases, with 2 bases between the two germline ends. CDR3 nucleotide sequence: TGTGCCAGCGGCTACGAGCAGTACTTC. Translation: CASGYEQYF.

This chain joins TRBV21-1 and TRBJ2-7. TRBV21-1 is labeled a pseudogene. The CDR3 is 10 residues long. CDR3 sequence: CASSNYEQYF. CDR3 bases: TGTGCCAGCAGCAACTACGAGCAGTACTTC.

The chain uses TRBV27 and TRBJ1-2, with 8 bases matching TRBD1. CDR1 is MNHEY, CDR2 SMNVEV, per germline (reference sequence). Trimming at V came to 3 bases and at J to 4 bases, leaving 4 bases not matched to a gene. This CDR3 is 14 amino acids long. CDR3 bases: TGTGCCAGCAGTTTTGGACAGGGTCTCTATGGCTACACCTTC. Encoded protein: CASSFGQGLYGYTF.

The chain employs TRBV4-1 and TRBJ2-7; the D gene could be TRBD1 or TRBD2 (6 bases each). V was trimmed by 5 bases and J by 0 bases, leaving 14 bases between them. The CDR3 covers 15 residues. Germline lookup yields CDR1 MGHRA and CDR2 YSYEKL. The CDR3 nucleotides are TGCGCCAGCAGCGGAGGGACAACGAGCTCCTACGAGCAGTACTTC. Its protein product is CASSGGTTSSYEQYF.

The CDR3, as DNA: TGTGCCAGCAGCGTCCGGGACTTTTTTCCGAACACTGAAGCTTTCTTT. This translates into CASSVRDFFPNTEAFF. The chain links TRBV7-9 to TRBJ1-1; possibly TRBD1 for D (5 bases). The V gene's germline CDR1 is SEHNR and CDR2 FQNEAQ (reference sequence). Trimming removed 5 bases at V and 1 base at J, with 17 bases between. CDR3 length: 16 residues. The complete variable domain, with remaining parts taken from reference TRBV7-9 and TRBJ1-1, reads DTGVSQNPRHKITKRGQNVTFRCDPISEHNRLYWYRQTLGQGPEFLTYFQNEAQLEKSRLLSDRFSAERPKGSFSTLEIQRTEQGDSAMYLCASSVRDFFPNTEAFFGQGTRLTVV.

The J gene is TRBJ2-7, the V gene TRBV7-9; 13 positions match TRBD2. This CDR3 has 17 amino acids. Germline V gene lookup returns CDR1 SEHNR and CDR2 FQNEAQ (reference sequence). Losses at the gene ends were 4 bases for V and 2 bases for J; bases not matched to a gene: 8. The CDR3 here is CASSSRTSGGDTYEQYF. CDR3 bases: TGTGCCAGCAGCTCCCGGACTAGCGGGGGAGATACCTACGAGCAGTACTTC.

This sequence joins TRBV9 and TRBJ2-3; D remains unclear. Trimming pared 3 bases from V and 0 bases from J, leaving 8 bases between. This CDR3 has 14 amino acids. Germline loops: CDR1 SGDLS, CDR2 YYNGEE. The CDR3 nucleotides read TGTGCCAGCAGCGCCGCCGTTAGCACAGATACGCAGTATTTT. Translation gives CASSAAVSTDTQYF.

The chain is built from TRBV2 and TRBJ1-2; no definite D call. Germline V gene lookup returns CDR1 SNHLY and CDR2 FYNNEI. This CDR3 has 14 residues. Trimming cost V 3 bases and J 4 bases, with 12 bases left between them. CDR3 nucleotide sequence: TGTGCCAGCAGTGATCGGAGTAAAGGCTATGGCTACACCTTC. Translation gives CASSDRSKGYGYTF.

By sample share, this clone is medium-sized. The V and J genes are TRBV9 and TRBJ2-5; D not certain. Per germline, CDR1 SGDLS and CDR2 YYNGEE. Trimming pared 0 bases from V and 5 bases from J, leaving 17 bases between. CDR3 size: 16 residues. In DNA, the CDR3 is TGTGCCAGCAGCGTAGGTGGATACCGCGCCCGGGAGACCCAGTACTTC. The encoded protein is CASSVGGYRARETQYF.

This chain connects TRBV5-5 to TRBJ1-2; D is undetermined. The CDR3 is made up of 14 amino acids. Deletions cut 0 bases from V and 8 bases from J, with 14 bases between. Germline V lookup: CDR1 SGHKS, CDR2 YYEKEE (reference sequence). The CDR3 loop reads CASSLDGQVLGYTF. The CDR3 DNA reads TGTGCCAGCAGCTTGGATGGCCAGGTACTCGGCTACACCTTC.

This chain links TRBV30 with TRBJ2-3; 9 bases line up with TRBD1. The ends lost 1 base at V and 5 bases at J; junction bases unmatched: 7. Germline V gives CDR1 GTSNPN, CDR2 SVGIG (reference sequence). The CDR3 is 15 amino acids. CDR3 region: CAWSDRQGDEDTQYF. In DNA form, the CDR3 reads TGTGCCTGGAGTGATCGACAGGGGGACGAAGATACGCAGTATTTT.

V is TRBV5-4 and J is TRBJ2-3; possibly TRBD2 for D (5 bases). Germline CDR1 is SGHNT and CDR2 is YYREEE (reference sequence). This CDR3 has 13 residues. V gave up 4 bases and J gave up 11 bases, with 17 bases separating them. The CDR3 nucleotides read TGTGCCAGCAGCCCGGTTGGGAGCCCAGGGCAGTATTTT. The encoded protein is CASSPVGSPGQYF.